These T cell receptor beta chains were read from a single sample in a study of T cells in Graves' hyperthyroidism and ophthalmopathy. TCRdb independently ran MiXCR on the multiplex PCR reads; one entry per CDR3 protein. This sample carries just under 750,000 distinct CDR3 sequences, roughly a third of them seen once, and the ten largest clones take around a third. Input material: blood. All receptors derive from a woman aged 40 to 49 with Graves' hyperthyroidism. The CDR3 runs from the conserved cysteine through the conserved F or W. The D gene is left open where the match is weak. Size tells how often a clone was seen (once, few, many) or the class of an expanded clone, and some rows leave it out.

size	V	D	J	DNA	CDR3
.	TRBV7-2	TRBD1	TRBJ1-1	TGTGCCAGCAGCCAAGAGGGACAGTTGAACACTGAAGCTTTCTTT	CASSQEGQLNTEAFF
.	TRBV7-9	.	TRBJ1-2	TGTGCCAGCAGCCAAGATTCCGTCACCCGCTATGGCTACACCTTC	CASSQDSVTRYGYTF
many	TRBV11-1	TRBD1	TRBJ1-2	TGTGCCAGCAGCTCAAGCACAGGGGGTGAAGACTACACCTTC	CASSSSTGGEDYTF
few	TRBV5-5	.	TRBJ2-7	TGTGCCAGGACGGTGAGGTCCTACGAGCAGTACTTC	CARTVRSYEQYF
.	TRBV19	.	TRBJ1-1	TGTGCCAGTAGTATATTTAACACTGAAGCTTTCTTT	CASSIFNTEAFF
.	TRBV10-3	.	TRBJ2-2	TGTGCCATCAGTGATTCATGGGGTGGGGAGCTGTTTTTT	CAISDSWGGELFF
few	TRBV3-1	.	TRBJ1-5	TGTGCCAGCAGTGCACACGAGAGCAATCAGCCCCAGCATTTT	CASSAHESNQPQHF
many	TRBV5-4	.	TRBJ1-1	TGTGCCAGCAGCTTGGTTGGGGCTGCTGAAGCTTTCTTT	CASSLVGAAEAFF
.	TRBV4-3	TRBD1	TRBJ1-4	TGCGCCAGCAGCCAACCGGGACAGGCCTATAATGAAAAACTGTTTTTT	CASSQPGQAYNEKLFF
few	TRBV7-9	.	TRBJ1-2	TGTGCCAGCAGCCGATCGGCAGACCGAGGGAACTATGGCTACACCTTC	CASSRSADRGNYGYTF
many	TRBV7-2	.	TRBJ2-2	TGTGCCAGCAGCTTATATGCCGGGGAGCTGTTTTTT	CASSLYAGELFF
few	TRBV7-2	TRBD1	TRBJ1-2	TGTGCCAGCAATCCTAGGGACAGGGGGGACTATGGCTACACCTTC	CASNPRDRGDYGYTF
.	TRBV2	.	TRBJ1-2	TGTGCCAGCAGTGAAGTCATCGTCGGGGGGAGCTATGGCTACACCTTC	CASSEVIVGGSYGYTF
.	TRBV6-5	.	TRBJ1-2	TGTGCCAGCAGCCCTCGACGGCACGATGGCTACACCTTC	CASSPRRHDGYTF
many	TRBV29-1	.	TRBJ1-2	TGCAGCGTTGAGGGTCCCCATTGGGAGGACTATGGCTACACCTTC	CSVEGPHWEDYGYTF
few	TRBV4-1	.	TRBJ2-5	TGCGCCAGCAGCCAAGGAGGGACAATCCAAGAGACCCAGTACTTC	CASSQGGTIQETQYF
many	TRBV20-1	.	TRBJ2-7	TGCAGTGCTATCCGGGACCCGCTCTACGAGCAGTACTTC	CSAIRDPLYEQYF
.	TRBV2	TRBD1	TRBJ1-6	TGTGCCAGCAGCGGGACAGGGGCGTCCTCACCCCTCCACTTT	CASSGTGASSPLHF
.	TRBV7-9	.	TRBJ2-7	TGTGCCAGCAGTTACAGTGGCAGAACCTACGAGCAGTACTTC	CASSYSGRTYEQYF
few	TRBV5-1	.	TRBJ1-2	TGCGCCAGCAGCTTGATTCCAGGGGCCTCTAACTATGGCTACACCTTC	CASSLIPGASNYGYTF
few	TRBV7-2	TRBD2	TRBJ2-7	TGCGCCAGCAGCCAAGTCGGGGGGTCGCGATCGCCGTACTTC	CASSQVGGSRSPYF
few	TRBV7-2	.	TRBJ1-5	TGTGCCAGCAGTCCAGGTGAACAAGGGGTAGGGCAGCCCCAGCATTTT	CASSPGEQGVGQPQHF
.	TRBV12-3/TRBV12-4	TRBD1	TRBJ2-7	TGTGCCAGCAGTTACTCTGGGACAGGTTTCTACGAGCAGTACTTC	CASSYSGTGFYEQYF
.	TRBV7-2	TRBD1	TRBJ1-1	TGTGCCAGCAGCTTAGTGGGACAGGAAATGAACACTGAAGCTTTCTTT	CASSLVGQEMNTEAFF
many	TRBV2	.	TRBJ1-3	TGTGCCAGCGGGGTCAGGAGCTCTGGAAACACCATATATTTT	CASGVRSSGNTIYF
.	TRBV12-3/TRBV12-4	.	TRBJ2-5	TGTGCCAGCACCCCCAACGATGCGTCCAGGGAGACCCAGTACTTC	CASTPNDASRETQYF
many	TRBV10-3	.	TRBJ1-2	TGTGCCATCGAGGGGGGGACTAACTATGGCTACACCTTC	CAIEGGTNYGYTF
.	TRBV4-2	.	TRBJ1-6	TGTGCCAGCAGCCAAGATACTTCCTCCTATAATTCAGCCCTCCACTTT	CASSQDTSSYNSALHF
many	TRBV2	TRBD1	TRBJ2-5	TGTGCCAGCAGACGCACATCGACAGGGGAGCAGACCCAGTACTTC	CASRRTSTGEQTQYF
once	TRBV11-2	.	TRBJ1-2	TGTGCCAGCAGCCTTTCAACAGTACAGATTAACTATGGCTACACCTTC	CASSLSTVQINYGYTF
.	TRBV7-2	TRBD1	TRBJ2-2	TGTGCCAGCAGTTTGAATCAGGGGGCGGCCGGGGAGCTGTTTTTT	CASSLNQGAAGELFF
many	TRBV12-3/TRBV12-4	TRBD1	TRBJ2-5	TGTGCCAGCGGGAGTACAGGGGGCGAGACCCAGTACTTC	CASGSTGGETQYF